The 14 T cell receptor beta chains below were found in one sample sequenced in a study of CD8+ T cells in alopecia areata. Extracted from the samples, RNA was reverse transcribed into cDNA to serve as the sequencing template. Using immunoSEQ multiplex PCR, the repertoire was profiled, and TCRdb retains in-frame clones only, with some absent. The sample lists tens of thousands of clones, more than 55% seen once, with more than 15% in the top ten. Input material: NKG2D-high CD8+ T cells sorted from blood. Receptors were obtained from a human donor with alopecia areata.

The chain joins TRBV6-1 to TRBJ2-7; D is possibly TRBD2 (6 bases). The CDR3 loop spans 15 amino acids. The V gene's germline CDR1 is MNHNS and CDR2 SASEGT. Trimming shortened V by 1 base and J by 0 bases, and 10 bases separated the two germline ends. The DNA of the CDR3 is TGTGCCAGCAGTGAAGAGTTAGCGGACTCCTACGAGCAGTACTTC. The encoded protein is CASSEELADSYEQYF.

This rearrangement joins TRBV29-1 to TRBJ2-5; the D gene is possibly TRBD2 (5 bases). CDR1 and CDR2 from the germline V gene are SQVTM and ANQGSEA. The CDR3 has 16 amino acids. V gave up 4 bases and J gave up 5 bases, with 23 bases separating them. The CDR3: CSVVFFGERVRETQYF. The CDR3 DNA reads as TGCAGCGTTGTCTTTTTCGGCGAGAGGGTTAGGGAGACCCAGTACTTC.

This clone has a handful of counts. V is TRBV11-2 and J is TRBJ2-7, with 7 nucleotides matching TRBD1. J gave up 1 base and V 5 bases, and 5 bases lay outside the gene matches. From germline, CDR1 is SGHAT and CDR2 FQNNGV. This CDR3 is built from 14 residues. This CDR3 reads CASSVPGQSYEQYF. The CDR3 nucleotides read TGTGCCAGCAGCGTGCCGGGACAGTCCTACGAGCAGTACTTC.

The chain recombines TRBV27 with TRBJ2-7, with 9 bases aligning to TRBD2. The V segment lost 6 bases and the J segment 3 bases; nucleotides outside the gene matches: 0. Germline V gives CDR1 MNHEY, CDR2 SMNVEV (reference sequence). The length of the CDR3 is 12 residues. For the CDR3, the DNA is TGTGCCAGCAGGCGGGAGGGCTACGAGCAGTACTTC. Protein product: CASRREGYEQYF.

The rearrangement links TRBV27 to TRBJ1-6, with D perhaps TRBD1 (5 bases). V dropped 2 bases and J dropped 5 bases, with 13 bases sitting between them. Germline CDR1 MNHEY, CDR2 SMNVEV (reference sequence). CDR3 size: 16 residues. Here the CDR3 reads CASSLIWQGDNSPLHF. The DNA for the CDR3 is TGTGCCAGCAGTTTAATTTGGCAGGGCGATAATTCACCCCTCCACTTT.

V gene TRBV25-1 combines with J gene TRBJ2-3; D unclear. Germline lookup yields CDR1 MGHDK and CDR2 SYGVNS. This CDR3 is 12 amino acids long. The V gene lost 3 bases and the J gene lost 4 bases, with 5 bases spanning the gap. The CDR3, as DNA: TGTGCCAGCAGTGAGGGCGCAGATACGCAGTATTTT. The encoded protein is CASSEGADTQYF.

The J gene is TRBJ1-4, the V gene TRBV6-5, with D maybe TRBD1 (5 bases). V was shortened by 0 bases and J by 5 bases, with 7 bases between the two germline ends. CDR1 and CDR2 (germline): MNHEY, SVGAGI. The CDR3 consists of 14 residues. Here the CDR3 DNA reads TGTGCCAGCAGTTACTCTCAGGGCAATGAAAAACTGTTTTTT. Residues: CASSYSQGNEKLFF.

This chain connects TRBV27 to TRBJ2-7, with D unresolved. With 2 bases removed from V and 4 bases from J, the gap between germline ends came to 9 bases. Germline loops: CDR1 MNHEY, CDR2 SMNVEV (reference sequence). The CDR3 is 13 amino acids. The CDR3 region has the DNA TGTGCCAGCAGTTTAAGTTCAAGATACGAGCAGTACTTC. Protein sequence: CASSLSSRYEQYF.

The V gene is TRBV7-9, the J gene TRBJ1-1; D unclear. The germline V gene encodes CDR1 SEHNR and CDR2 FQNEAQ (reference sequence). Trimming left V 6 bases short and J 5 bases short, with 25 bases between. The CDR3 has 17 amino acids. CDR3 in amino acids: CASSLPQWGGDWTEAFF. The CDR3 DNA follows: TGTGCCAGCAGTCTTCCCCAGTGGGGTGGGGATTGGACTGAAGCTTTCTTT.

The chain employs TRBV19 and TRBJ2-3; D call uncertain. The CDR3 extends over 14 amino acids. CDR1 is LNHDA, CDR2 SQIVND, per germline (reference sequence). V lost 2 bases to trimming and J lost 8 bases, with 14 bases between them. In DNA form, the CDR3 reads TGTGCCAGTAGTATACCGGACCTGATGCGTACGCAGTATTTT. As protein: CASSIPDLMRTQYF.

CDR3 amino acids: CASSARPSQGAGYGYTF. Here the CDR3 DNA reads TGTGCCAGCAGCGCGAGACCCTCGCAGGGGGCGGGCTATGGCTACACCTTC. V is TRBV9 and J is TRBJ1-2, with TRBD1 matching over 8 bases. CDR1 SGDLS and CDR2 YYNGEE come from the germline V gene. This CDR3 has 17 amino acids. The V segment lost 3 bases and the J segment 4 bases; nucleotides outside the gene matches: 14.

In DNA form, the CDR3 reads TGTGCCAGCAGCCTCAGGGAAGGGAACACTGAAGCTTTCTTT. Translated: CASSLREGNTEAFF. V and J are TRBV7-9 and TRBJ1-1, with D possibly TRBD1 on 5 matching bases. The V end lost 5 bases, the J end lost 1 base, and 11 bases lay between the germline ends. CDR3 length equals 14 residues. CDR1 is SEHNR, CDR2 FQNEAQ, per germline (reference sequence).

The gene calls are TRBV5-4 and TRBJ1-1; the D is unclear. Germline V CDR1 and CDR2: SGHNT, YYREEE (reference sequence). Deletions cut 3 bases from V and 3 bases from J, with 15 bases between. The CDR3 spans 15 residues. The CDR3 DNA reads as TGTGCCAGCAGCTCGAACCATTTCCTGGACACTGAAGCTTTCTTT. Translated, it gives CASSSNHFLDTEAFF.

The genes are TRBV7-2 and TRBJ2-7; D may correspond to TRBD1 or TRBD2 (5 bases each). Germline loops: CDR1 SGHTA, CDR2 FQGNSA. The germline V and J ends were trimmed by 6 bases and 4 bases, with 19 bases remaining between them. The CDR3 covers 15 residues. The CDR3 spells CASSFGTQVGYEQYF. The CDR3 DNA is TGTGCCAGCAGTTTCGGGACGCAGGTAGGGTACGAGCAGTACTTC.